This T cell receptor beta chain is from a study of control samples from healthy donors and cancer patients. The CDR3 extends over 11 amino acids. The V end was cut by 5 bases, the J end by 4 bases, with 5 bases between. Germline CDR1 and CDR2: MNHEY and SVGEGT. The data were produced by immunoSEQ multiplex PCR, yet TCRdb's version contains in-frame clones alone and is incomplete. The sample holds 25,000 to 30,000 clones, about 90% seen once. This chain joins TRBV6-2 or TRBV6-3 and TRBJ2-5; D remains ambiguous. The origin of this receptor is a female donor with melanoma. Sequencing used formalin-fixed, paraffin-embedded tissue. CDR3 loop: CASSIRETQYF. In DNA form, the CDR3 reads TGTGCCAGCAGTATAAGAGAGACCCAGTACTTC.